A selection of T cell receptor beta chains follows, all from one sample in a study of blood T cell repertoires in COVID-19. Profiling relied on immunoSEQ multiplex PCR, and the TCRdb table lists in-frame clones only, not all of them. The sample lists roughly 400,000 clones, 80% to 90% seen once, with 0.95% to 1.3% in the top ten. The sequenced material came from PBMCs or T cells enriched from blood (not recorded which). Receptor source: a man under 40 who had recovered from COVID-19. Both conserved end residues are part of each CDR3. D genes are given only for firm matches.

>TRBJ1-1|-|TRBV25-1
CASSEDRPWGAFF
>TRBJ2-2|-|TRBV5-4
CASSWGGGGTGELFF
>TRBJ2-1|TRBD2|TRBV7-9
CASSLKGLVSYNEQFF
>TRBJ2-7|TRBD2|TRBV9
CASSPTSGPTYEQYF
>TRBJ1-4|-|TRBV4-2
CASSQGDQGAEKLFF
>TRBJ2-6|-|TRBV19
CASSIEPGTGANVLTF
>TRBJ2-7|-|TRBV18
CASSPLRGAEGEQYF
>TRBJ2-5|-|TRBV7-7
CASSLLTTQETQYF
>TRBJ2-6|TRBD2|TRBV28
CASRGLGSSGANVLTF
>TRBJ1-2|-|TRBV6-5
CASSYGRQAYGYTF
>TRBJ1-4|-|TRBV5-1
CASSLSQGNEKLFF
>TRBJ2-3|-|TRBV14
CASSQIGTSTDTQYF
>TRBJ2-1|TRBD2|TRBV19
CASTIAGGSSYNEQFF
>TRBJ2-7|TRBD2|TRBV5-6
CASSLGLAEYEQYF
>TRBJ1-3|TRBD1|TRBV30
CAAMTGPGNTIYF
>TRBJ1-3|-|TRBV2
CASIVSGTGNTIYF
>TRBJ2-2|TRBD2|TRBV5-6
CASSTQTSGSTGELFF
>TRBJ2-1|TRBD2|TRBV18
CASSAGLAGDEQFF
>TRBJ2-3|-|TRBV5-1
CASSLAFFASGTDTQYF
>TRBJ1-4|-|TRBV2
CASSGQTGLDNEKLFF
>TRBJ1-1|-|TRBV5-1
CASSQGTREGTEAFF
>TRBJ1-5|-|TRBV4-1
CASSQGRHSNQPQHF
>TRBJ2-1|TRBD2|TRBV5-8
CASRLTTSGYNEQFF
>TRBJ2-7|-|TRBV5-6
CASSLGGISYEQYF
>TRBJ2-5|TRBD1|TRBV6-5
CASSYQGARETQYF
>TRBJ1-1|TRBD1|TRBV19
CASQGVRLRGDTEAFF
>TRBJ1-3|-|TRBV28
CASSFRLSRRAGNTIYF
>TRBJ2-2|TRBD1|TRBV29-1
CSAKQGDTGELFF
>TRBJ1-5|TRBD1|TRBV27
CASSAQGANQPQHF
>TRBJ2-2|TRBD2|TRBV18
CASSPGLPNTGELFF
>TRBJ1-3|-|TRBV6-2/TRBV6-3
CASSYSSASGNTIYF
>TRBJ2-2|-|TRBV18
CASSPAGTFNTGELFF
>TRBJ2-5|TRBD2|TRBV7-8
CASSLTGTSGPYF
>TRBJ2-3|-|TRBV5-1
CASSLEAVEEDTQYF
>TRBJ1-2|-|TRBV2
CASRRETNYGYTF
>TRBJ2-3|TRBD2|TRBV28
CASTWGGTSGFPSTDTQYF
>TRBJ2-1|-|TRBV30
CAWSVRGSPFNEQFF